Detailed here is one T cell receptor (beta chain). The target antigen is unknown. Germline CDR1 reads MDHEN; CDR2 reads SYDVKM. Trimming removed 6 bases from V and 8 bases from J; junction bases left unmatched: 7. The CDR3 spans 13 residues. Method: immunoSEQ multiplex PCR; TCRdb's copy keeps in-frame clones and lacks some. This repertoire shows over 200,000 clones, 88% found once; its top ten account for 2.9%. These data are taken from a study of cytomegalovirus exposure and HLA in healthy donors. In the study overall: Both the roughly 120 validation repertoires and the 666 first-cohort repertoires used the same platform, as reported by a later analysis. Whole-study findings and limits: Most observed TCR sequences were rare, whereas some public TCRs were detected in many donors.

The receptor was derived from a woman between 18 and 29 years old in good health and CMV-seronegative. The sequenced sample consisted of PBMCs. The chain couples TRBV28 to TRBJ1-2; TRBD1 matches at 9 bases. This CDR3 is CASRNRGLRGYTF. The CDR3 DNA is TGTGCCAGCAGAAACAGGGGGCTGCGGGGCTACACCTTC.